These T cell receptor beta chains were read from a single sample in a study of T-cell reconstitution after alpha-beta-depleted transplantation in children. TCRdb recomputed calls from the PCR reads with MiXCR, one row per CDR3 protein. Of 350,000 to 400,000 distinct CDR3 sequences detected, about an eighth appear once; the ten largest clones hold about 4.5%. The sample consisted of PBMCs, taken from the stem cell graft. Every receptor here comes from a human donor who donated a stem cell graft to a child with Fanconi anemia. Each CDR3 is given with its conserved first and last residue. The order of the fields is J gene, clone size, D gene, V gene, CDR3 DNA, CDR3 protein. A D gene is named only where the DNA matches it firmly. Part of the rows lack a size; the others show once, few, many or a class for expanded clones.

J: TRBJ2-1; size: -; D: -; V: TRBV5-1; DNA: TGCGCCAGCAGGTGGGGGCAGGGCCCTGAGCAGTTCTTC; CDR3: CASRWGQGPEQFF
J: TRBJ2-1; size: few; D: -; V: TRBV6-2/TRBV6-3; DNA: TGTGCCAGCACTCCAAGGTCGAGTTTAGTTCTCGGCTACAATGAGCAGTTCTTC; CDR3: CASTPRSSLVLGYNEQFF
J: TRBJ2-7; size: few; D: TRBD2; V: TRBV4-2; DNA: TGTGCCAGCAGCCAACCGGGACTAGGATCGAACGAGCAGTACTTC; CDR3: CASSQPGLGSNEQYF
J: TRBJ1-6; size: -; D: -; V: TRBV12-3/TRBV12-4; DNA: TGTGCCAGCAGTTTAGGAGGGGAGGGGAATTCACCCCTCCACTTT; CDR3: CASSLGGEGNSPLHF
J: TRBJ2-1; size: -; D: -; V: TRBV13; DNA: TGTGCCAGCAGCTTAGTTGGCAGAAACAATGAGCAGTTCTTC; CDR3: CASSLVGRNNEQFF
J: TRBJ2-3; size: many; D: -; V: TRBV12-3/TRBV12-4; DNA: TGTGCCAGCAGTTTGGGGGTTAATCCAGGCACAGATACGCAGTATTTT; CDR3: CASSLGVNPGTDTQYF
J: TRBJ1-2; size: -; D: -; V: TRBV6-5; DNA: TGTGCCAGCAGTTACACCCTAACCCAGGGTTACGGCTACACCTTC; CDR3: CASSYTLTQGYGYTF
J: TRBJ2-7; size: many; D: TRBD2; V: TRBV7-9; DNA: TGTGCCAGCAGCCAACTAGCGGGGTCTTCCCACGAGCAGTACTTC; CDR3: CASSQLAGSSHEQYF
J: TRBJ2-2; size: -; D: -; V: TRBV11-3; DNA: TGTGCCAGCAGCTTAGGAGGGACTCACACCGGGGAGCTGTTTTTT; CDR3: CASSLGGTHTGELFF
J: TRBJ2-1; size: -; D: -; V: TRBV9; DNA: TGTGCCAGCGATAGCGGCACTTATAACAATGAGCAGTTCTTC; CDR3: CASDSGTYNNEQFF
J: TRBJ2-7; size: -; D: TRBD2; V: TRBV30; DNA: TGTGCCTGGAGTCTAGCGGCGGTGGGAGAGCAGTACTTC; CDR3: CAWSLAAVGEQYF
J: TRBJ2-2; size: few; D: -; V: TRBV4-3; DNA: TGCGCCAGCAGCCAAGTCGGGTGGTCCGGGGAGCTGTTTTTT; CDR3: CASSQVGWSGELFF
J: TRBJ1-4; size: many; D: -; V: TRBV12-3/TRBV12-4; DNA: TGTGCCAGCGGAGGACACCTAGAAGAAAAACTGTTTTTT; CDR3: CASGGHLEEKLFF
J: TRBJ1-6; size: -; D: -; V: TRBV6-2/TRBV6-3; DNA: TGTGCCAGCAGTTACGGGGCCGACTCACCCCTCCACTTT; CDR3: CASSYGADSPLHF
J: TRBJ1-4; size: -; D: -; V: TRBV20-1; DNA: TGCAGTGCTAATCCATGGGGAGGACGTGAAAAACTGTTTTTT; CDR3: CSANPWGGREKLFF
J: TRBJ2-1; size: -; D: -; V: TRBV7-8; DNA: TGTGCCAGCAGCCCAGGCGCGGTGACCTACAATGAGCAGTTCTTC; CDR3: CASSPGAVTYNEQFF